These 10 T cell receptor beta chains were sequenced from one sample in a study of blood T cell repertoires in COVID-19. Produced via immunoSEQ multiplex PCR; TCRdb's table is partial and in-frame only. The sample has about 270,000 clones, approximately 86% seen once. The specimen was PBMCs or T cells enriched from blood (not recorded which). These receptors originate from a woman between 18 and 29 years old who had recovered from COVID-19.

This clone was detected once. J is TRBJ2-7 and V is TRBV5-4, with D maybe TRBD2 (6 bases). Trimming left V 4 bases short and J 4 bases short, with 21 bases between. Germline V gives CDR1 SGHNT, CDR2 YYREEE (reference sequence). The CDR3 runs to 16 residues. The chain's CDR3 is CASSLRGGTVGYEQYF. The CDR3 DNA follows: TGTGCCAGCAGCCTTAGGGGCGGGACCGTAGGATACGAGCAGTACTTC.

A note on this clone: One end of the junction fails to match germline, which may point to a read error. The chain combines TRBV5-6 with TRBJ1-4; D call uncertain. Germline V gives CDR1 SGHDT, CDR2 YYEEEE. This CDR3 has 10 residues. CDR3 sequence reads: CASSLGKTVF. Written as DNA, the CDR3 is TGTGCCAGCAGCTTGGGAAAAACTGTTTTT. The entire variable domain, with the rest obtained from reference TRBV5-6 and TRBJ1-4, is as follows: DAGVTQSPTHLIKTRGQQVTLRCSPKSGHDTVSWYQQALGQGPQFIFQYYEEEERQRGNFPDRFSGHQFPNYSSELNVNALLLGDSALYLCASSLGKTVFGSGTQLSVL.

The V and J genes are TRBV19 and TRBJ2-1; 11 nucleotides match TRBD2. Per the germline V gene, CDR1 is LNHDA and CDR2 is SQIVND (reference sequence). Losses at the gene ends were 1 base for V and 3 bases for J; bases not matched to a gene: 5. The CDR3 extends over 17 amino acids. The CDR3 here is CASSIARGLAGYNEQFF. CDR3 in DNA: TGTGCCAGTAGTATAGCAAGAGGACTAGCGGGCTACAATGAGCAGTTCTTC.

V gene TRBV27 combines with J gene TRBJ1-2; tentative D call: TRBD1 (6 bases). The CDR3 extends over 14 amino acids. Germline V lookup: CDR1 MNHEY, CDR2 SMNVEV (reference sequence). Trimming took off 5 bases at V and 0 bases at J, with 10 bases between the two ends. Written as DNA, the CDR3 is TGTGCCAGCAGTCAACAGGGTTCTAACTATGGCTACACCTTC. Amino acid sequence: CASSQQGSNYGYTF.

The V gene is TRBV28, the J gene TRBJ2-3; 10 bases align to TRBD1. CDR3 size: 15 residues. The ends lost 4 bases at V and 3 bases at J; junction bases unmatched: 4. CDR1 is MDHEN and CDR2 is SYDVKM in the germline V gene. CDR3 protein: CASSWDRGLTDTQYF. The CDR3 nucleotides read TGTGCCAGCAGTTGGGACAGGGGTTTGACAGATACGCAGTATTTT.

V and J are TRBV29-1 and TRBJ2-5, with D possibly TRBD2 on 5 matching bases. The CDR3 is 12 residues long. V lost 3 bases, J lost 4 bases, and 9 bases lay in between. The germline V gene encodes CDR1 SQVTM and CDR2 ANQGSEA. CDR3 DNA sequence: TGCAGCGTTGACGGACTGGCAGAGACCCAGTACTTC. This codes for CSVDGLAETQYF. Filled out from reference TRBV29-1 and TRBJ2-5, the complete variable domain reads SAVISQKPSRDICQRGTSLTIQCQVDSQVTMMFWYRQQPGQSLTLIATANQGSEATYESGFVIDKFPISRPNLTFSTLTVSNMSPEDSSIYLCSVDGLAETQYFGPGTRLLVL.

The rearrangement uses TRBV7-9 and TRBJ2-2; 7 bases align to TRBD2. The CDR3 runs to 15 residues. CDR1 is SEHNR, CDR2 FQNEAQ, per germline (reference sequence). V was clipped by 1 base and J by 5 bases; unmatched bases: 4. The CDR3 loop reads CASSLDTGGTGELFF. The CDR3 DNA is TGTGCCAGCAGCTTAGATACCGGGGGGACCGGGGAGCTGTTTTTT.

The chain recombines TRBV27 with TRBJ2-2; D perhaps matches TRBD1 (6 bases). Looked up from germline, CDR1 is MNHEY and CDR2 is SMNVEV (reference sequence). CDR3 length equals 17 residues. Between the trimmed V and J ends, which lost 2 bases and 1 base, there was a span of 14 bases. CDR3 residues: CASSLVLQTGNTGELFF. In nucleotides, the CDR3 is TGTGCCAGCAGTTTAGTCCTTCAGACAGGGAACACCGGGGAGCTGTTTTTT.

The rearrangement links TRBV7-6 to TRBJ2-7; maybe TRBD1 (5 bases). The CDR3 is 13 amino acids. The V end lost 2 bases, the J end lost 4 bases, and 9 bases lay between the germline ends. The germline gives CDR1 SGHVS, CDR2 FNYEAQ. The CDR3, as DNA: TGTGCCAGCAGCTTATTCCAGGGTTACGAGCAGTACTTC. Translating gives CASSLFQGYEQYF.

A few counts support this clone. DNA of the CDR3: TGTGCCAGCAGTTTACGGACAGGAGCTAGCTATGGCTACACCTTC. Translating gives CASSLRTGASYGYTF. The V and J genes are TRBV27 and TRBJ1-2, with TRBD1 matching 7 bases. V trimming: 2 bases; J trimming: 4 bases; junction bases outside the gene matches: 7. The CDR3 runs to 15 residues. Looked up from germline, CDR1 is MNHEY and CDR2 is SMNVEV (reference sequence).